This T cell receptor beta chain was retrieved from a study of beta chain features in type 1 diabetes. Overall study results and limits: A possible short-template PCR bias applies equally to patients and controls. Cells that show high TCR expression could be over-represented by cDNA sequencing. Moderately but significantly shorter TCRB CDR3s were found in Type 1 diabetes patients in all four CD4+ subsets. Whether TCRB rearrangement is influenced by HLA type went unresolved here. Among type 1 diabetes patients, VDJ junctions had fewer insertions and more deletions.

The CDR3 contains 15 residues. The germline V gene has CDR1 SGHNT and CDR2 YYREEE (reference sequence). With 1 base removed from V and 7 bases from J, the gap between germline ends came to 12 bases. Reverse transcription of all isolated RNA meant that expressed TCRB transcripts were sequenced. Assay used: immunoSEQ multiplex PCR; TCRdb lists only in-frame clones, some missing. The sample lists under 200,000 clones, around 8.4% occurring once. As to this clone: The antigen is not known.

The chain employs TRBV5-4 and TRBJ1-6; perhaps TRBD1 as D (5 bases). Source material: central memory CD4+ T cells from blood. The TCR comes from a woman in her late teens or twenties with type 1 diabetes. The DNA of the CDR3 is TGTGCCAGCAGCTTGAGGGGCAGGGTAAATTCACCCCTCCACTTT. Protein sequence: CASSLRGRVNSPLHF.